This T cell receptor (beta chain) was observed in a study of blood T cell repertoires in COVID-19. Study details: Acute and convalescent COVID-19 samples came from the United States, Italy and Spain. T cells, B-cell-depleted T cells, or PBMCs provided the cDNA or gDNA that served as material.

As originally analysed: Amplified reference gene primers provided the basis for estimating nucleated cell counts. Sequencing was performed with immunoSEQ multiplex PCR; in TCRdb, only in-frame clones are kept and a portion is missing. V and J calls and clone size are those listed in that table; D and trimming were worked out from the DNA. This table holds 100,000 or so clones, over 75% found once. Germline CDR1 reads LGHDT; CDR2 reads YNNKEL (reference sequence). V gave up 5 bases and J gave up 6 bases; unmatched junction bases: 14. This CDR3 spans 17 amino acids. The chain employs TRBV3-1 (or the pseudogene TRBV3-2) and TRBJ2-3; 10 nucleotides line up with TRBD2. The receptor was derived from a man over 45 with acute or convalescent COVID-19. Sequencing was carried out using peripheral blood. The CDR3 DNA reads TGTGCCAGCAGCGCCGATGGGGCCAGCGGGAGGGCGGATACGCAGTATTTT. This encodes CASSADGASGRADTQYF.